The 16 T cell receptor beta chains given below trace back to one sample, sequenced in a study of memory CD4+ T cells and cytomegalovirus serostatus (dated 2019 in TCRdb). The library was obtained by the immunoSEQ multiplex PCR assay. TCRdb re-hosts the immuneACCESS table, in-frame sequences only. Its copies lack some clones; in the studies checked, an unresolved V gene accounts for under half of them, and the cause for the rest is not known. This sample holds under 80,000 clones; around four fifths were observed only once. The ten largest account for over 0.7% of the sample. A FACSAria II was used to sort memory CD4+ T cells, defined as single viable CD3+CD4+CD8-CD45RO+ cells. The sample taken for sequencing was memory CD4+ T cells from blood. The origin of the receptors is an adult in good health and CMV-seronegative.

The V and J genes are TRBV19 and TRBJ1-1; the D gene is possibly TRBD1 (5 bases). This CDR3 spans 15 amino acids. Germline V gives CDR1 LNHDA, CDR2 SQIVND (reference sequence). V was shortened by 5 bases and J by 5 bases, with 18 bases between the two germline ends. In DNA, the CDR3 is TGTGCCAGTAGTTCTCCCGGGGCCGCCTCGACTGAAGCTTTCTTT. It encodes CASSSPGAASTEAFF.

The chain uses TRBV18 and TRBJ2-7, with D perhaps being TRBD1 or TRBD2 (5 bases each). V was clipped by 3 bases and J by 5 bases, with 5 bases between them. CDR1 KGHSH and CDR2 LQKENI come from the germline V gene. The CDR3 loop spans 11 amino acids. The CDR3 here is CASSPGHEQYF. The CDR3 DNA reads TGTGCCAGCTCACCGGGACACGAGCAGTACTTC.

This rearrangement joins TRBV7-2 to TRBJ2-5, with D unresolved. Germline loops: CDR1 SGHTA, CDR2 FQGNSA. The CDR3 has 15 residues. V shed 5 bases and J shed 1 base, with 14 bases lying between them. The CDR3 here is CASSPARGSQETQYF. CDR3 nucleotides: TGTGCCAGCAGCCCCGCGCGTGGTTCCCAAGAGACCCAGTACTTC.

This clone was found a few times. This chain links TRBV9 with TRBJ1-5; D is undetermined. Germline CDR1 and CDR2: SGDLS and YYNGEE. V was pared by 3 bases and J by 2 bases, with 6 bases between. The CDR3 has 13 residues. The CDR3 DNA reads as TGTGCCAGCAGCGCTATAGGCAATCAGCCCCAGCATTTT. Its protein is CASSAIGNQPQHF.

The chain employs TRBV11-2 and TRBJ2-7, with 10 bases matching TRBD1. The CDR3 is made up of 15 amino acids. Germline CDR1 reads SGHAT; CDR2 reads FQNNGV. V lost 7 bases, J lost 0 bases, and 6 bases stayed unmatched. CDR3 protein: CASNDGQGGSYEQYF. In nucleotides, the CDR3 is TGTGCCAGCAACGACGGACAGGGGGGCTCCTACGAGCAGTACTTC.

J is TRBJ2-2 and V is TRBV5-1; the D gene is possibly TRBD1 (6 bases). This CDR3 has 15 residues. CDR1 SGHRS and CDR2 YFSETQ come from the germline V gene. Trimming left V 3 bases short and J 0 bases short, with 9 bases between. The CDR3 protein is CASSWTEANTGELFF. In DNA form, the CDR3 reads TGCGCCAGCAGCTGGACAGAAGCGAACACCGGGGAGCTGTTTTTT.

CDR3 amino acids: CARGDRWSTEAFF. CDR3 in DNA: TGTGCCAGGGGGGACAGGTGGAGCACTGAAGCTTTCTTT. V is TRBV27 and J is TRBJ1-1; 8 nucleotides align to TRBD1. The V and J ends lost 9 bases and 4 bases, in that order; junction bases with no gene match: 7. Per the germline V gene, CDR1 is MNHEY and CDR2 is SMNVEV (reference sequence). The CDR3 consists of 13 residues.

The chain carries TRBV5-1 and TRBJ1-3, with no clear D. Germline V gene data show CDR1 as SGHRS and CDR2 as YFSETQ. CDR3 length: 18 amino acids. Trimming pared 4 bases from V and 0 bases from J, leaving 20 bases between. The CDR3 nucleotides read TGCGCCAGCAGCCGCCTGGGATCGGTGGGAAGCTCTGGAAACACCATATATTTT. It is translated as CASSRLGSVGSSGNTIYF.

In this sample, this clone turned up once. This sequence joins TRBV7-9 and TRBJ2-1; the match to TRBD2 covers 8 bases. Germline assignment: CDR1 SEHNR and CDR2 FQNEAQ (reference sequence). Trimming at V came to 5 bases and at J to 0 bases, leaving 3 bases not matched to a gene. This CDR3 region has 15 residues. The DNA of the CDR3 is TGTGCCAGCAGCCGGGGGGGGAGCTCCTACAATGAGCAGTTCTTC. Encoded protein: CASSRGGSSYNEQFF.

The chain has TRBV5-1 and TRBJ2-1; D is possibly TRBD1 or TRBD2 (5 bases each). The CDR3 extends over 15 amino acids. V shed 6 bases and J shed 2 bases, with 15 bases lying between them. Germline-derived CDR1 and CDR2 are SGHRS and YFSETQ. CDR3 loop: CASILGTGPYNEQFF. The DNA of the CDR3 is TGCGCCAGCATACTTGGTACGGGACCCTACAATGAGCAGTTCTTC.

The gene calls are TRBV6-1 and TRBJ2-7; TRBD2 is a possible D gene (6 bases). V lost 6 bases and J lost 2, with 14 bases in between. The CDR3 spans 14 residues. Germline CDR1 is MNHNS and CDR2 is SASEGT. As DNA, the CDR3 is TGTGCCAGCAGCCAGTCCGGGGGAACCTACGAGCAGTACTTC. Translating gives CASSQSGGTYEQYF.

The chain employs TRBV7-9 and TRBJ1-3, with 8 bases fitting TRBD1. CDR1 is SEHNR, CDR2 FQNEAQ, per germline (reference sequence). Trimming at V came to 5 bases and at J to 5 bases, leaving 14 bases not matched to a gene. The CDR3 is 17 residues long. The CDR3 region is CASSQRPDRERRNTIYF. The CDR3 nucleotides are TGTGCCAGCAGCCAACGCCCGGACAGGGAGCGGAGAAACACCATATATTTT.

This clone has a single count. The rearrangement links TRBV5-1 to TRBJ2-1; no reliable D call. Germline V gives CDR1 SGHRS, CDR2 YFSETQ. The germline V and J ends were trimmed by 1 base and 4 bases, with 9 bases remaining between them. The CDR3 runs to 14 residues. CDR3 coding DNA: TGCGCCAGCAGCTTGTCGGGTAGTTACAATGAGCAGTTCTTC. Translated: CASSLSGSYNEQFF.

The J gene is TRBJ2-3, the V gene TRBV2, with unresolved D. CDR3 size: 14 residues. V was clipped by 0 bases and J by 0 bases, with 4 bases between them. Germline assignment: CDR1 SNHLY and CDR2 FYNNEI. CDR3: CASSEASSTDTQYF. The CDR3 nucleotides are TGTGCCAGCAGTGAAGCCTCTAGCACAGATACGCAGTATTTT.

The genes are TRBV7-8 and TRBJ1-5; the D is unclear. The CDR3 has 13 amino acids. V was pared by 4 bases and J by 2 bases, with 6 bases between. Germline CDR1 is SGHVS and CDR2 is FQNEAQ. The CDR3 here is CASSYAGNQPQHF. CDR3 coding DNA: TGTGCCAGCAGCTACGCAGGCAATCAGCCCCAGCATTTT. The full variable domain, in which reference TRBV7-8 and TRBJ1-5 provide the parts outside the CDR3, is GAGVSQSPRYKVAKRGQDVALRCDPISGHVSLFWYQQALGQGPEFLTYFQNEAQLDKSGLPSDRFFAERPEGSVSTLKIQRTQQEDSAVYLCASSYAGNQPQHFGDGTRLSIL.

The rearrangement joins TRBV10-2 to TRBJ2-3; D possibly corresponds to TRBD1 (6 bases). Trimming cost V 2 bases and J 0 bases, with 12 bases left between them. This CDR3 is built from 16 residues. The germline V gene encodes CDR1 WSHSY and CDR2 SAAADI. In nucleotides, the CDR3 is TGCGCCAGCAGTGAGGCCAGGGGCACTAGCACAGATACGCAGTATTTT. This sequence encodes CASSEARGTSTDTQYF.